This T cell receptor beta chain stems from a study of cytomegalovirus exposure and HLA in healthy donors. This clone was counted a few times. Antigen unknown. Study-level results: Relative to the approximately 630-donor mean, N-insertions were reportedly fewer in an Asian-associated ancestry cluster in a later analysis.

The CDR3 runs to 15 residues. V lost 8 bases, J lost 3 bases, and 8 bases stayed unmatched. Germline loops: CDR1 MNHEY, CDR2 SMNVEV (reference sequence). When sampled, the donors appeared nominally healthy, though they likely had unrecorded immune exposures. In the PCR, 60 Vbeta and 13 Jbeta primers were used. Clones were read by immunoSEQ multiplex PCR, and TCRdb kept only the in-frame ones, dropping some. The sample has some 60,000 clones; about 84% are singletons. The V and J genes are TRBV27 and TRBJ2-1; 9 bases are shared with TRBD2. The receptor was isolated from a male donor in good health and CMV-seronegative. Sequenced sample: PBMCs. CDR3 sequence reads: CASAPASGDYNEQFF. CDR3 bases: TGTGCCAGCGCCCCGGCTAGCGGGGACTACAATGAGCAGTTCTTC.